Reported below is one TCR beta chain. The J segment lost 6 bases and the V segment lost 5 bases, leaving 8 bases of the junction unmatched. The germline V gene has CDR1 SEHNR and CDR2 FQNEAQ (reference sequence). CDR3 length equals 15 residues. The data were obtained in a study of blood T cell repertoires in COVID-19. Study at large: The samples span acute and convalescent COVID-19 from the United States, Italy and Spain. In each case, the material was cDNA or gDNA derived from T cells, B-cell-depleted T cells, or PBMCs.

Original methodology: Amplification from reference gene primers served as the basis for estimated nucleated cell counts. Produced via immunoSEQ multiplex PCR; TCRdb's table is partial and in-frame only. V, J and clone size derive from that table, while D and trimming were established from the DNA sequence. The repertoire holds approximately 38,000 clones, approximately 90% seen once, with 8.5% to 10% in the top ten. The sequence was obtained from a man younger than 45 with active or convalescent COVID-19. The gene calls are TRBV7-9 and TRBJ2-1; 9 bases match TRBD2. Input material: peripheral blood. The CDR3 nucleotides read TGTGCCAGCAGCCTCGTAGCGGGAGAGGTCAATGAGCAGTTCTTC. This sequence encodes CASSLVAGEVNEQFF.